This T cell receptor beta chain was sequenced for a study of OX40 agonist ivuxolimab in advanced cancers. About the full investigation: Ivuxolimab was a fully human IgG2 agonistic monoclonal antibody targeting the costimulatory receptor OX40 (CD134). Intravenous ivuxolimab was administered to patients every 2 weeks at six dose levels: 0.01, 0.1, 0.3, 1.5, 3 and 10 mg/kg. Of the approximately 50 patients in dose escalation, 19 had hepatocellular carcinoma, about 15 had melanoma, 9 had renal cell carcinoma and 9 had head and neck cancer. In the dose-escalation cohort, more than 75% of patients were male, and the mean age was approximately 55 years, with a range of roughly 20 to 80. Prior anti-PD-1, anti-PD-L1 or anti-CTLA-4 therapy was permitted, and checkpoint inhibitors had been received by around 39% of dose-escalation patients. Three dose-escalation patients achieved partial responses, one with hepatocellular carcinoma and two with cutaneous melanoma. Peripheral TCRbeta sequencing was intended to test whether TCR sequence diversity was altered and clonal T-cell expansion was caused by ivuxolimab. The paper describes the monotherapy dose-escalation part (N ≈ 52 patients) of the phase I trial of ivuxolimab.

To sequence the TCRbeta CDR3 region, genomic DNA was isolated from the sorted cells. TCRbeta CDR3 regions were sequenced using the immunoSEQ Assay. As stored in TCRdb, this immuneACCESS dataset retains in-frame rearrangements with V and J assigned. A fraction of the clones does not appear; measured against another copy, unresolved V genes explain less than half of the discrepancy, and the remainder lacks a known reason. The sample records around 130,000 clones, about 93% of which are singletons. The ten biggest clones cover about 0.14% of the sample. From the cysteine through the phenylalanine, the CDR3 covers 13 amino acids. The sequence is cut down to CDR3 DNA, 39 bases in frame from base 1. Reading the germline V gene gives CDR1 SGHVS and CDR2 FQNEAQ. V and J are truncated by 2 bases and 8 bases respectively, leaving an intervening sequence of 9 bases. This clone has only a few counts. What this receptor recognizes is not known. No base-level quality is on record; no much larger clone is a single base apart.

Results the study describes overall, beyond this receptor: Low levels of normalized T-cell clonal expansion were also seen in some nonresponding patients. Partial responders in the 0.1-3.0 mg/kg groups had among the lowest normalized peripheral clonal expansion, especially among CD8+ T cells. The antigen specificity of the clonally expanded peripheral T cells was not determined. After ivuxolimab, more expanded clones were found on average in CD8+ T cells than in CD4+ T cells. At doses of 0.1 to 3.0 mg/kg, clonal expansion of both CD4+ and CD8+ blood T cells was observed from baseline to week 6.

The trial excluded patients who had a history of autoimmune disease or who were on systemic immunosuppression. Peripheral blood for TCR sequencing was collected from all dose cohorts at baseline, on cycle 4 day 1, and on cycle 7 day 1. The samples were drawn from a first-in-human, open-label, multicenter phase I dose-escalation trial of ivuxolimab. Adults with locally advanced or metastatic melanoma, renal cell carcinoma, hepatocellular carcinoma or head and neck squamous cell carcinoma were enrolled in the trial. Before TCR sequencing, CD4+ T cells and CD8+ T cells from peripheral blood were sorted into separate populations.

The sequence was collected from an adult with an advanced solid tumor such as melanoma, head and neck, liver or kidney cancer. This sequence uses TRBV7-8 and TRBJ1-4, with no reliable assignment of the D segment. The input for sequencing was CD4+ or CD8+ T cells sorted from blood, taken in a trial of the OX40 agonist ivuxolimab. CDR3 reads: CASSLRPREKLFF. The nucleotides read TGTGCCAGCAGCTTACGACCTAGGGAAAAACTGTTTTTT. Full variable domain (CDR3 extended with the reference TRBV7-8 and TRBJ1-4 proteins): GAGVSQSPRYKVAKRGQDVALRCDPISGHVSLFWYQQALGQGPEFLTYFQNEAQLDKSGLPSDRFFAERPEGSVSTLKIQRTQQEDSAVYLCASSLRPREKLFFGSGTQLSVL.